This entry lists 20 T cell receptor beta chains sequenced from one sample in a study of shared clonotypes between healthy human individuals. Sequencing was performed with immunoSEQ multiplex PCR; in TCRdb, only in-frame clones are kept and a portion is missing. The data show around 2,100,000 clones, with around 96% seen just once and 1.2% held by the top ten. In the naive CD8 group, cells lacked CD45RO and were positively selected for CCR7, so terminally differentiated effector memory CD45RA+ cells were left out. Sequencing was carried out using naive CD8+ T cells sorted from blood. The source of these receptors is a man younger than 35 in good health.

V and J are TRBV6-5 and TRBJ1-6; D perhaps matches TRBD1 (5 bases). This CDR3 is built from 15 residues. Per the germline V gene, CDR1 is MNHEY and CDR2 is SVGAGI. V lost 6 bases and J 7 bases, leaving 16 bases between the germline ends. The CDR3 here is CASSSDQGGNSPLHF. CDR3 nucleotides: TGTGCCAGCAGCTCCGACCAGGGAGGGAATTCACCCCTCCACTTT.

This sequence joins TRBV27 and TRBJ2-1; D perhaps matches TRBD2 (6 bases). This CDR3 is 16 amino acids long. V was trimmed by 6 bases and J by 5 bases, leaving 20 bases between them. Germline CDR1 reads MNHEY; CDR2 reads SMNVEV (reference sequence). The DNA of the CDR3 is TGTGCCAGCAGCCCAACCACCGGGACTTTCAACAATGAGCAGTTCTTC. Its protein product is CASSPTTGTFNNEQFF.

Only one count was recorded for this clone. This chain links TRBV19 with TRBJ2-7; D may be TRBD1 (5 bases). The CDR3 extends over 13 amino acids. V shed 4 bases and J shed 2 bases, with 9 bases lying between them. The germline V gene encodes CDR1 LNHDA and CDR2 SQIVND (reference sequence). The CDR3 loop reads CASSTGFAYEQYF. The CDR3, as DNA: TGTGCCAGTAGTACAGGGTTCGCCTACGAGCAGTACTTC.

The rearrangement joins TRBV7-9 to TRBJ1-1; weak D call: TRBD1 (6 bases). V shed 7 bases and J shed 7 bases, with 16 bases lying between them. Germline V gene sequence: CDR1 SEHNR, CDR2 FQNEAQ (reference sequence). The CDR3 sequence is 13 residues long. The CDR3 region is CASTLKGVDEAFF. CDR3 DNA sequence: TGTGCCAGCACTCTGAAGGGGGTTGATGAAGCTTTCTTT.

With regard to this clone: The sample has other DNA sequences that encode this CDR3 too. This rearrangement joins TRBV27 to TRBJ2-7; TRBD1 might be the D (6 bases). The germline CDR1 and CDR2 sequences are MNHEY and SMNVEV (reference sequence). V lost 2 bases to trimming and J lost 4 bases, with 9 bases between them. The CDR3 consists of 13 residues. The CDR3 loop is CASSLRQGYEQYF. The CDR3 nucleotides are TGTGCCAGCAGTTTAAGGCAGGGGTACGAGCAGTACTTC.

This chain connects TRBV5-6 to TRBJ2-5, with D maybe TRBD2 (6 bases). Germline-derived CDR1 and CDR2 are SGHDT and YYEEEE. The CDR3 extends over 14 amino acids. The V and J ends lost 4 bases and 7 bases respectively, with 17 bases between them. CDR3 sequence: CASSPGVAVVTQYF. The CDR3 bases are TGTGCCAGCAGCCCCGGGGTAGCGGTGGTGACCCAGTACTTC.

The rearrangement links TRBV5-1 to TRBJ1-1; TRBD1 agrees at 7 bases. The CDR3 runs to 18 residues. The junction had 11 bases not matched to a gene; V was cut back by 0 bases and J by 0 bases. The germline V gene has CDR1 SGHRS and CDR2 YFSETQ. CDR3 DNA sequence: TGCGCCAGCAGCTTGGCCCTACAGGGGCTCGGTATGAACACTGAAGCTTTCTTT. It specifies CASSLALQGLGMNTEAFF.

Worth noting for this clone: The conserved phenylalanine or tryptophan is not found at the CDR3 terminus, so this likely reflects a read error. The DNA is omitted, as the CDR3 cannot be located on it reliably, and the CDR3 follows TCRdb's listing. CDR3 loop: CASSRKPYRSR. The chain employs TRBV4-2 and TRBJ1-1. CDR1 and CDR2 from the germline V gene are LGHNA and YNFKEQ. The CDR3 sequence runs 11 residues, both termini included.

The chain combines TRBV5-6 with TRBJ2-7; possible D gene TRBD1, 5 bases. This CDR3 comprises 14 residues. V lost 0 bases, J lost 1 base, and 8 bases lay in between. Germline CDR1 and CDR2: SGHDT and YYEEEE. CDR3 nucleotide sequence: TGTGCCAGCAGCTTGGAAGGACATTCCTACGAGCAGTACTTC. As protein: CASSLEGHSYEQYF.

The chain links TRBV11-2 to TRBJ1-4; TRBD1 matches 9 bases. V lost 7 bases, J lost 8 bases, and 14 bases stayed unmatched. The CDR3 runs 16 residues. The germline gives CDR1 SGHAT, CDR2 FQNNGV. Here the CDR3 DNA reads TGTGCCAGCACCTTGTCCCTGGGACAGGGAGGGGAAAAACTGTTTTTT. Its translation is CASTLSLGQGGEKLFF.

The chain links TRBV7-9 to TRBJ2-7; the D gene is possibly TRBD2 (6 bases). V dropped 5 bases and J dropped 5 bases, with 10 bases sitting between them. Per the germline V gene, CDR1 is SEHNR and CDR2 is FQNEAQ (reference sequence). CDR3 length equals 12 residues. The CDR3 bases are TGTGCCAGCAGCGACGGAGGGGACGAGCAGTACTTC. Protein product: CASSDGGDEQYF. The full variable domain, with the rest looked up from reference TRBV7-9 and TRBJ2-7, is DTGVSQNPRHKITKRGQNVTFRCDPISEHNRLYWYRQTLGQGPEFLTYFQNEAQLEKSRLLSDRFSAERPKGSFSTLEIQRTEQGDSAMYLCASSDGGDEQYFGPGTRLTVT.

Comment on this clone: This CDR3 is also generated by other DNA sequences in the sample. V gene TRBV11-2 combines with J gene TRBJ2-3; tentative D call: TRBD2 (6 bases). Germline CDR1 and CDR2: SGHAT and FQNNGV. The CDR3 runs 15 residues. Trimming pared 1 base from V and 0 bases from J, leaving 8 bases between. The CDR3 loop reads CASSLGSGSTDTQYF. The DNA for the CDR3 is TGTGCCAGCAGCTTAGGGAGCGGGAGCACAGATACGCAGTATTTT.

The V gene is TRBV30, the J gene TRBJ1-4, with D unresolved. CDR3 length: 13 residues. Trimming shortened V by 4 bases and J by 7 bases, and 13 bases separated the two germline ends. From germline, CDR1 is GTSNPN and CDR2 SVGIG (reference sequence). The CDR3 region has the DNA TGTGCCTGGATGGGGATGCGGGGTGAAAAACTGTTTTTT. This codes for CAWMGMRGEKLFF. Full variable domain (remainder filled in from reference TRBV30 and TRBJ1-4): SQTIHQWPATLVQPVGSPLSLECTVEGTSNPNLYWYRQAAGRGLQLLFYSVGIGQISSEVPQNLSASRPQDRQFILSSKKLLLSDSGFYLCAWMGMRGEKLFFGSGTQLSVL.

The rearrangement joins TRBV27 to TRBJ2-4; D might be TRBD1 (5 bases). The CDR3 consists of 12 residues. CDR1 and CDR2 (germline): MNHEY, SMNVEV (reference sequence). V was clipped by 6 bases and J by 6 bases, with 9 bases between them. The CDR3: CASRGVTNIQYF. The CDR3 DNA follows: TGTGCCAGCAGAGGGGTCACAAACATTCAGTACTTC.

The chain has TRBV7-2 and TRBJ1-1; D is perhaps TRBD1 (6 bases). The CDR3 has 16 amino acids. Germline loops: CDR1 SGHTA, CDR2 FQGNSA. Between the trimmed V and J ends, which lost 5 bases and 7 bases, there was a span of 23 bases. CDR3: CASSPRTGSAFGEAFF. Here the CDR3 DNA reads TGTGCCAGCAGCCCAAGAACAGGGTCCGCTTTTGGTGAAGCTTTCTTT. The whole variable domain, remainder taken from reference TRBV7-2 and TRBJ1-1, is GAGVSQSPSNKVTEKGKDVELRCDPISGHTALYWYRQSLGQGLEFLIYFQGNSAPDKSGLPSDRFSAERTGGSVSTLTIQRTQQEDSAVYLCASSPRTGSAFGEAFFGQGTRLTVV.

The table lists this clone with a count of one. This same CDR3 is encoded by further DNA sequences in the sample. The genes are TRBV7-9 and TRBJ1-1, with 7 bases matching TRBD1. V gave up 5 bases and J gave up 5 bases; unmatched junction bases: 2. CDR3 length equals 12 residues. Germline CDR1 reads SEHNR; CDR2 reads FQNEAQ (reference sequence). The CDR3 protein is CASSRQGTEAFF. As DNA, the CDR3 is TGTGCCAGCAGCCGACAGGGAACTGAAGCTTTCTTT.

The V gene is TRBV7-8, the J gene TRBJ2-5; D gene ambiguous. With 10 bases removed from V and 0 bases from J, the gap between germline ends came to 15 bases. The V gene's germline CDR1 is SGHVS and CDR2 FQNEAQ. The CDR3 runs 14 residues. Here the CDR3 reads CATTAILYQETQYF. The CDR3 bases are TGTGCCACCACAGCGATATTGTACCAAGAGACCCAGTACTTC.

V and J are TRBV2 and TRBJ2-1; maybe TRBD1 (6 bases). Trimming removed 4 bases at V and 5 bases at J, with 18 bases between. The CDR3 extends over 16 amino acids. Germline V lookup: CDR1 SNHLY, CDR2 FYNNEI. DNA of the CDR3: TGTGCCAGCAGTGGAGTACCGACAGGTACGGACAATGAGCAGTTCTTC. Its protein product is CASSGVPTGTDNEQFF.

The chain combines TRBV5-1 with TRBJ2-7; possible D gene TRBD1, 5 bases. The CDR3 runs to 14 residues. V was pared by 6 bases and J by 3 bases, with 16 bases between. Germline V gene lookup returns CDR1 SGHRS and CDR2 YFSETQ. CDR3 loop: CASKIGTGFYEQYF. The CDR3 DNA reads TGCGCCAGCAAAATTGGAACAGGTTTCTACGAGCAGTACTTC.

The sample holds one count of this clone. This chain joins TRBV10-1 and TRBJ2-3; tentatively, D is TRBD1 or TRBD2 (5 bases each). This CDR3 comprises 14 residues. Germline V gene data show CDR1 as WNHNN and CDR2 as SYGVQD (reference sequence). V lost 4 bases to trimming and J lost 2 bases, with 10 bases between them. The CDR3 DNA is TGCGCCAGCAGTGCCGGGGCCAACACAGATACGCAGTATTTT. Translating it yields CASSAGANTDTQYF.